Given below is one T cell receptor (beta chain) in context. Its antigen is not known. This sample is drawn from a study of shared clonotypes between healthy human individuals. In the study overall: A couple of female and a few male donors aged 18 to 49 were enrolled. The study, taken as a whole, reports: A handful of donors shared about 5% of their naive CD4 clonotypes.

The CDR3 extends over 15 amino acids. V was cut by 4 bases and J by 4 bases, with 17 bases left in between. Germline V gives CDR1 SQVTM, CDR2 ANQGSEA. Measured with immunoSEQ multiplex PCR; TCRdb has only the in-frame clones, and not every one. The sample holds approximately 2.5 million clones; approximately 93% are singletons and the top ten take 0.36%. The specimen sequenced was naive CD4+ T cells from PBMCs. The subset here: CD45RA+ positively selected. The clonotype originates from a man aged 18 to 35 in good health. Some clones in this sample may be carry-over from other donors' samples. V gene TRBV29-1 combines with J gene TRBJ1-3, with a possible D match to TRBD1 (5 bases). CDR3 DNA: TGCAGCGTTGGATATACAGGCCCCCGAGGAAACACCATATATTTT. It is translated as CSVGYTGPRGNTIYF.